The 23 T cell receptor beta chains given below trace back to one sample, sequenced in a study of T cells in Graves' hyperthyroidism and ophthalmopathy. Amplified regions were TCR beta CDR3 sequences from RNA transcripts. TCR CDR3 underwent first-round RT-PCR with the HTBI primer set. TCRdb reprocessed the multiplex PCR reads with MiXCR, giving one entry per CDR3 protein. Of about 420,000 distinct CDR3 sequences listed, 15% to 18% are singletons. Sequencing input: blood. Receptors were obtained from a woman aged 18 to 35 with Graves' hyperthyroidism.

The chain carries TRBV20-1 and TRBJ2-3; 9 bases are shared with TRBD2. V gave up 7 bases and J gave up 1 base; unmatched junction bases: 6. CDR3 size: 14 residues. Germline-derived CDR1 and CDR2 are DFQATT and SNEGSKA (reference sequence). The CDR3 loop is CSDGRTSGTDTQYF. The DNA for the CDR3 is TGCAGTGACGGGCGGACTAGCGGCACAGATACGCAGTATTTT.

At least ten counts were recorded for this clonotype. The J gene is TRBJ2-1, the V gene TRBV29-1; 7 bases fit TRBD2. After removal of 4 bases from V and 7 bases from J, the junction contained 10 bases not matched to a gene. CDR1 and CDR2 from the germline V gene are SQVTM and ANQGSEA. This CDR3 spans 14 amino acids. In DNA, the CDR3 is TGCAGCGTTGCGGGCCGTAGCGGGTCTAATGAGCAGTTCTTC. Protein product: CSVAGRSGSNEQFF.

This clonotype was counted ten times or more. This chain joins TRBV7-8 and TRBJ1-2; tentatively, D is TRBD1 (6 bases). This CDR3 has 15 residues. The V end lost 3 bases, the J end lost 5 bases, and 16 bases lay between the germline ends. Germline values: CDR1 SGHVS, CDR2 FQNEAQ. Here the CDR3 reads CASSLGPGTNYGYTF. CDR3 nucleotides: TGTGCCAGCAGCTTGGGACCCGGGACAAATTATGGCTACACCTTC. The entire variable domain, with the rest obtained from reference TRBV7-8 and TRBJ1-2, is as follows: GAGVSQSPRYKVAKRGQDVALRCDPISGHVSLFWYQQALGQGPEFLTYFQNEAQLDKSGLPSDRFFAERPEGSVSTLKIQRTQQEDSAVYLCASSLGPGTNYGYTFGSGTRLTVV.

This clonotype was recorded many times. The chain links TRBV6-1 to TRBJ1-5; D uncertain. The CDR3 totals 12 residues. Between the trimmed V and J ends, which lost 6 bases and 1 base, there was a span of 4 bases. Per the germline V gene, CDR1 is MNHNS and CDR2 is SASEGT. For the CDR3, the DNA is TGTGCCAGCAGGAACAGCAATCAGCCCCAGCATTTT. Its translation is CASRNSNQPQHF.

This chain connects TRBV7-9 to TRBJ1-6, with no clear D. CDR1 is SEHNR and CDR2 is FQNEAQ in the germline V gene (reference sequence). Between the trimmed V and J ends, which lost 1 base and 8 bases, there was a span of 6 bases. This CDR3 comprises 13 residues. The CDR3 loop reads CASSLVVDSPLHF. Here the CDR3 DNA reads TGTGCCAGCAGCTTAGTGGTAGATTCACCCCTCCACTTT.

This clonotype was picked up many times. This chain joins TRBV7-9 and TRBJ2-2; TRBD2 agrees at 10 bases. Germline CDR1 and CDR2: SEHNR and FQNEAQ (reference sequence). CDR3 size: 16 residues. Unmatched junction bases numbered 6, after V lost 7 bases and J lost 1 base. The CDR3 region is CASIHPSGRNTGELFF. In DNA, the CDR3 is TGTGCCAGCATCCACCCTAGCGGGAGGAACACCGGGGAGCTGTTTTTT.

In this sample, this clonotype turned up many times. The chain has TRBV7-9 and TRBJ2-1; D perhaps matches TRBD1 (5 bases). V was pared by 8 bases and J by 2 bases, with 10 bases between. Germline V gives CDR1 SEHNR, CDR2 FQNEAQ (reference sequence). CDR3 size: 13 residues. CDR3 sequence: CASSSGTYNEQFF. The CDR3 DNA is TGTGCCAGCTCATCAGGGACCTACAATGAGCAGTTCTTC.

This clonotype was observed a single time. This sequence may be a read error, since a much larger clone differs from it by one base. The V call is TRBV11-2, the J call TRBJ1-6; a weak D match, TRBD1 (6 bases). The CDR3 has 17 amino acids. Germline CDR1 is SGHAT and CDR2 is FQNNGV. V dropped 2 bases and J dropped 0 bases, with 11 bases sitting between them. The CDR3 DNA follows: TGTGCCAGCAGCTTAATCCAGGGGAGCTCCTATAATTCACCCCTCCACTTT. Translation: CASSLIQGSSYNSPLHF.

There are many counts of this clonotype. The gene calls are TRBV10-3 and TRBJ1-5; D might be TRBD1 (5 bases). Germline values: CDR1 ENHRY, CDR2 SYGVKD. The CDR3 contains 15 residues. V lost 2 bases and J lost 7, with 15 bases in between. CDR3 residues: CAISEGLGERQPQHF. The CDR3 DNA is TGTGCCATCAGTGAGGGGTTGGGGGAGAGGCAGCCCCAGCATTTT.

Turning to this clonotype: An end of the junction differs from the germline gene, which may be a read error. The chain uses TRBV5-1 and TRBJ2-1, with 8 nucleotides matching TRBD1. The CDR3 has 15 amino acids. The germline CDR1 and CDR2 sequences are SGHRS and YFSETQ. CDR3 DNA: TGCGCCAGCAGCATCGGACAGGGACGGTACAATGAGCAGCTCTTC. Translation: CASSIGQGRYNEQLF.

This clonotype came up many times. This chain connects TRBV7-8 to TRBJ2-2; 7 bases align to TRBD2. The CDR3 spans 19 residues. CDR1 SGHVS and CDR2 FQNEAQ come from the germline V gene. After removal of 5 bases from V and 2 bases from J, the junction contained 17 bases not matched to a gene. CDR3 DNA: TGTGCCAGCAGCCGCCCCGGGGGTAGCGGGCGTTCAAACACCGGGGAGCTGTTTTTT. Its protein is CASSRPGGSGRSNTGELFF.

This clonotype was counted ten times or more. The rearrangement links TRBV20-1 to TRBJ1-5; D call uncertain. The CDR3 consists of 16 residues. CDR1 is DFQATT and CDR2 is SNEGSKA in the germline V gene (reference sequence). V was clipped by 1 base and J by 2 bases, with 15 bases between them. CDR3: CSARGGTGERNQPQHF. CDR3 coding DNA: TGCAGTGCTAGAGGTGGCACCGGTGAACGCAATCAGCCCCAGCATTTT.

This clonotype was observed many times. This chain connects TRBV6-1 to TRBJ2-3; D unresolved. Germline CDR1 reads MNHNS; CDR2 reads SASEGT. The V end lost 7 bases, the J end lost 0 bases, and 11 bases lay between the germline ends. The CDR3 is 14 residues long. CDR3 DNA: TGTGCCAGCAACCTTAGCCCGAGCACAGATACGCAGTATTTT. Amino acid sequence: CASNLSPSTDTQYF.

This clonotype was detected many times. CDR3 DNA sequence: TGTGCCAGCAGCCACGGACAGTTGATCAATGAGCAGTTCTTC. It translates to CASSHGQLINEQFF. The chain recombines TRBV11-1 with TRBJ2-1; the D gene is possibly TRBD1 (6 bases). CDR1 SGHAT and CDR2 FQDESV come from the germline V gene (reference sequence). V was trimmed by 5 bases and J by 6 bases, leaving 14 bases between them. The CDR3 spans 14 residues.

The V and J genes are TRBV2 and TRBJ2-3, with 9 bases that match TRBD2. The V gene's germline CDR1 is SNHLY and CDR2 FYNNEI. The V segment lost 1 base and the J segment 4 bases; nucleotides outside the gene matches: 6. The CDR3 spans 16 residues. CDR3 coding DNA: TGTGCCAGCAGTGAAGTGGCGGGGGGGCTGTCAGATACGCAGTATTTT. It codes for CASSEVAGGLSDTQYF.

This clonotype was seen many times. The chain joins TRBV28 to TRBJ1-6; the D gene is possibly TRBD1 (6 bases). CDR1 and CDR2 from the germline V gene are MDHEN and SYDVKM. V lost 4 bases, J lost 0 bases, and 16 bases lay in between. The CDR3 has 18 amino acids. The CDR3 sequence is CASSSPRTASSYNSPLHF. The DNA for the CDR3 is TGTGCCAGCAGTTCCCCTCGGACAGCGAGCTCCTATAATTCACCCCTCCACTTT.

In this sample, this clonotype turned up many times. The chain employs TRBV6-1 and TRBJ1-2; D uncertain. The germline V gene encodes CDR1 MNHNS and CDR2 SASEGT. This CDR3 is built from 13 residues. The V end was cut by 3 bases, the J end by 4 bases, with 9 bases between. This CDR3 is CASSDTRTYGYTF. CDR3 bases: TGTGCCAGCAGTGACACCAGGACCTATGGCTACACCTTC.

This clonotype was detected many times. The rearrangement uses TRBV7-9 and TRBJ2-1; 10 bases align to TRBD2. The CDR3 has 14 residues. The germline V gene has CDR1 SEHNR and CDR2 FQNEAQ (reference sequence). The V and J ends lost 2 bases and 9 bases, in that order; junction bases with no gene match: 4. Written as DNA, the CDR3 is TGTGCCAGCAGCTTAAAGCGGGAGGGAGGTGAGCAGTTCTTC. Amino acid sequence: CASSLKREGGEQFF.

V usage is TRBV20-1 and J usage is TRBJ1-6; 10 bases match TRBD1. V lost 6 bases to trimming and J lost 9 bases; unmatched junction nucleotides: 11. Germline V gene sequence: CDR1 DFQATT, CDR2 SNEGSKA (reference sequence). This CDR3 contains 15 residues. CDR3 in DNA: TGCAGTGCCATTTCCGGGACAGGGGAGGGTTCACCCCTCCACTTT. This sequence encodes CSAISGTGEGSPLHF.

The sample holds many counts of this clonotype. In DNA, the CDR3 is TGTGCCAGCAGTTCGGCTAGCGGGGTGGACGAGCAGTACTTC. Translation: CASSSASGVDEQYF. The chain carries TRBV28 and TRBJ2-7; TRBD2 matches 9 bases. V lost 4 bases, J lost 5 bases, and 6 bases stayed unmatched. Per the germline V gene, CDR1 is MDHEN and CDR2 is SYDVKM. The length of the CDR3 is 14 residues.

The V gene is TRBV19, the J gene TRBJ1-4, with D possibly being TRBD1 (5 bases). CDR3 length: 15 residues. CDR1 LNHDA and CDR2 SQIVND come from the germline V gene (reference sequence). Trimming pared 5 bases from V and 7 bases from J, leaving 17 bases between. CDR3: CASSPRAGVGEKLFF. CDR3 sequence (DNA): TGTGCCAGTAGTCCCCGCGCGGGGGTCGGTGAAAAACTGTTTTTT.

This clonotype was observed many times. The chain uses TRBV14 and TRBJ1-2; the D is unclear. In germline, CDR1 is SGHDN, CDR2 FVKESK. The germline V and J ends were trimmed by 1 base and 5 bases, with 8 bases remaining between them. There are 13 residues in the CDR3. CDR3 protein: CASSQVSGYGYTF. The CDR3 DNA is TGTGCCAGCAGCCAAGTATCCGGTTATGGCTACACCTTC.

The chain carries TRBV10-1 and TRBJ2-2; weak D call: TRBD2 (6 bases). Germline CDR1 is WNHNN and CDR2 is SYGVQD (reference sequence). Trimming removed 8 bases at V and 6 bases at J, with 10 bases between. This CDR3 is built from 12 residues. CDR3: CASPGVPGELFF. In DNA, the CDR3 is TGCGCCAGCCCGGGGGTCCCCGGGGAGCTGTTTTTT.